Sequencing of this T cell receptor beta chain was carried out in a study of blood T cell repertoires in COVID-19. Study overall: Specimens from acute and convalescent COVID-19 originated in the United States, Italy and Spain. In each case, the material was cDNA or gDNA derived from T cells, B-cell-depleted T cells, or PBMCs.

Seattle enrolled patients during active infection and tracked them longitudinally. Original processing methods: Estimation of nucleated cell counts relied on the amplification of reference gene primers. Measured with immunoSEQ multiplex PCR; TCRdb has only the in-frame clones, and not every one. That table is the source of V, J and clone size, and D and trimming were worked out from the DNA. In the table there are approximately 10,000 clones, 71% of which are singletons. The material sequenced was peripheral blood. This TCR derives from a man between 60 and 70 years old with COVID-19, enrolled during active disease.

Here the CDR3 reads CASSPIGGSKLFF. CDR3 DNA: TGTGCCAGTAGCCCTATTGGGGGCTCGAAACTGTTTTTT. This sequence joins TRBV19 and TRBJ1-4; D possibly corresponds to TRBD1 (6 bases). V was cut by 6 bases and J by 11 bases, with 16 bases left in between. CDR3 length equals 13 residues. CDR1 is LNHDA and CDR2 is SQIVND in the germline V gene (reference sequence).